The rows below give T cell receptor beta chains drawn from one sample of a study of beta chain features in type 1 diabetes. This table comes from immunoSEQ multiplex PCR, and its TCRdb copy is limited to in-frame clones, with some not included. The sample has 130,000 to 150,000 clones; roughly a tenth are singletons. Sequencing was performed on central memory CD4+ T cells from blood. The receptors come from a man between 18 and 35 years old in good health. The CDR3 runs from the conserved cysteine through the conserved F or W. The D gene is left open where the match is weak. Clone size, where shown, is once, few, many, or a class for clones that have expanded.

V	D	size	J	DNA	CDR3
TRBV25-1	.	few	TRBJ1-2	TGTGCCAGCAGTGAACTCAGGACAGCGGACTATGGCTACACCTTC	CASSELRTADYGYTF
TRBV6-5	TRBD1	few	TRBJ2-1	TGTGCCAGCAGTAGACAGGGGGATGAGCAGTTCTTC	CASSRQGDEQFF
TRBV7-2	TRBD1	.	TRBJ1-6	TGTGCCAGCAGCCAACAGGGGGCGGATTCACCCCTCCACTTT	CASSQQGADSPLHF
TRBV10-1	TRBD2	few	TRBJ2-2	TGCGCCAGCAGTGACCCAGGGGCTAGCGGGGTCGGGGAGCTGTTTTTT	CASSDPGASGVGELFF
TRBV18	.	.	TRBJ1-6	TGTGCCAGCTCACCATTAGGAGGGAGGCAGAATTCACCCCTCCACTTT	CASSPLGGRQNSPLHF
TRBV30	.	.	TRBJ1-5	TGTGCCTGGAGTGGTAACAATCAGCCCCAGCATTTT	CAWSGNNQPQHF
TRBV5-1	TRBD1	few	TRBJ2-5	TGCGCCAGCAGCTTGGCACTCGACAGGGGCAAAGAGACCCAGTACTTC	CASSLALDRGKETQYF
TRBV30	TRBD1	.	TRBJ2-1	TGTGCCTGGAGTGGAGGACAGGTCTCCTACAATGAGCAGTTCTTC	CAWSGGQVSYNEQFF
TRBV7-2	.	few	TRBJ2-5	TGTGCCAGCAGCTATCAGGGCTACCGAGAGACCCAGTACTTC	CASSYQGYRETQYF
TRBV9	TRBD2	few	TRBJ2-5	TGTGCCAGCAGCGTAGGGTCTAGCGGCCAAGAGACCCAGTACTTC	CASSVGSSGQETQYF